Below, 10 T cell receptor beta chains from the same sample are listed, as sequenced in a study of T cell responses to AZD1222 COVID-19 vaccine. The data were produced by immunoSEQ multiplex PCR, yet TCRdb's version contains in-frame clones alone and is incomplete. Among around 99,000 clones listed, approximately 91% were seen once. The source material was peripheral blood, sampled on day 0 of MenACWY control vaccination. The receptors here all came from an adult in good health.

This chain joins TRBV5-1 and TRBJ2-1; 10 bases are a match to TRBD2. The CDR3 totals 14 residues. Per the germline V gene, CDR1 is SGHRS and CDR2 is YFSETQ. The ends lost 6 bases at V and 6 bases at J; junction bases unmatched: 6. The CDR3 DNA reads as TGCGCCAGCACCGGGACTAGCGTTTTCAATGAGCAGTTCTTC. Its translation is CASTGTSVFNEQFF.

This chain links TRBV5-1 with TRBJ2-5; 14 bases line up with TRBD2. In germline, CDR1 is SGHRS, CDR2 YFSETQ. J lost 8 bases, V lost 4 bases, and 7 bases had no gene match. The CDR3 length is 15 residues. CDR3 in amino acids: CASSIGLAGGSTQYF. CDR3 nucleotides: TGCGCCAGCAGCATAGGACTAGCGGGGGGATCAACCCAGTACTTC.

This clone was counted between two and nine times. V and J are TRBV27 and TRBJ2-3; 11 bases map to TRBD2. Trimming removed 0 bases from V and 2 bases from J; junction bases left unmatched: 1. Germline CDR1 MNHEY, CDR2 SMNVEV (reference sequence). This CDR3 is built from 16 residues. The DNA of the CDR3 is TGTGCCAGCAGTTTATCGACTAGCGGGGACACAGATACGCAGTATTTT. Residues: CASSLSTSGDTDTQYF.

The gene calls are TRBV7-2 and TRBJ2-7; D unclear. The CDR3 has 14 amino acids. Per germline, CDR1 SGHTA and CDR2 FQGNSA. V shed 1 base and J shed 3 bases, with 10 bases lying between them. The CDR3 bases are TGTGCCAGCAGCTTAGGGCCCCTACTCTACGAGCAGTACTTC. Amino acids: CASSLGPLLYEQYF.

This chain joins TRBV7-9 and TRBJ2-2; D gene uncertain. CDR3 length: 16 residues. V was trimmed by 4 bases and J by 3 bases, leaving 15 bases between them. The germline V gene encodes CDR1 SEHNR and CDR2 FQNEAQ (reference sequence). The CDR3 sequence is CASSSRENSDTGELFF. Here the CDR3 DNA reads TGTGCCAGCAGCTCCCGCGAAAACTCTGACACCGGGGAGCTGTTTTTT. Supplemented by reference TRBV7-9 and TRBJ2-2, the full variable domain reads DTGVSQNPRHKITKRGQNVTFRCDPISEHNRLYWYRQTLGQGPEFLTYFQNEAQLEKSRLLSDRFSAERPKGSFSTLEIQRTEQGDSAMYLCASSSRENSDTGELFFGEGSRLTVL.

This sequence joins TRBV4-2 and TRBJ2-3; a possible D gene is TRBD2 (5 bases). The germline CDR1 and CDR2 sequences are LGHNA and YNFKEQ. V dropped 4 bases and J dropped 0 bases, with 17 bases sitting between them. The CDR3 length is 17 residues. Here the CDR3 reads CASSLRGGGTSTDTQYF. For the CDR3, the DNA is TGTGCCAGCAGCCTCCGAGGAGGCGGAACTAGCACAGATACGCAGTATTTT.

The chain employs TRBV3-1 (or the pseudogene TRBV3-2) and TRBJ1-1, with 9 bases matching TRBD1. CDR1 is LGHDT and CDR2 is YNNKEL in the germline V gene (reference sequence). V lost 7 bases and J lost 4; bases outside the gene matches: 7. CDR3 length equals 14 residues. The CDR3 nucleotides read TGTGCCAGCAAACAGGGGGCCGGGATCACTGAAGCTTTCTTT. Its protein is CASKQGAGITEAFF.

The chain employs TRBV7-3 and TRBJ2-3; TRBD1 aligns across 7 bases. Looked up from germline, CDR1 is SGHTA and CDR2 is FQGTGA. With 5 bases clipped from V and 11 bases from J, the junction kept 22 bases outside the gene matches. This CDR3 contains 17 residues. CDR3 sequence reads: CASSPTSPGQGDDLQYF. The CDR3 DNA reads TGTGCCAGCAGCCCCACATCGCCCGGGCAGGGGGACGACTTGCAGTATTTT.

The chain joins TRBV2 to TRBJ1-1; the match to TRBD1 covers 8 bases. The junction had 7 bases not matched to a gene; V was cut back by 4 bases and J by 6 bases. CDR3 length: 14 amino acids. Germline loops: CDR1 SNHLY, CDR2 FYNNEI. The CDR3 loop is CASSVLQGASEAFF. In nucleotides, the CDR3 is TGTGCCAGCAGTGTTCTTCAGGGGGCCTCTGAAGCTTTCTTT.

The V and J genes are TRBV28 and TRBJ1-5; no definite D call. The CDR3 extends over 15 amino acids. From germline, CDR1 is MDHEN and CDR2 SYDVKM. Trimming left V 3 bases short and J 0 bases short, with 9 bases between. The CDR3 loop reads CASSLGGGSNQPQHF. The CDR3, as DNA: TGTGCCAGCAGTTTGGGTGGTGGTAGCAATCAGCCCCAGCATTTT.